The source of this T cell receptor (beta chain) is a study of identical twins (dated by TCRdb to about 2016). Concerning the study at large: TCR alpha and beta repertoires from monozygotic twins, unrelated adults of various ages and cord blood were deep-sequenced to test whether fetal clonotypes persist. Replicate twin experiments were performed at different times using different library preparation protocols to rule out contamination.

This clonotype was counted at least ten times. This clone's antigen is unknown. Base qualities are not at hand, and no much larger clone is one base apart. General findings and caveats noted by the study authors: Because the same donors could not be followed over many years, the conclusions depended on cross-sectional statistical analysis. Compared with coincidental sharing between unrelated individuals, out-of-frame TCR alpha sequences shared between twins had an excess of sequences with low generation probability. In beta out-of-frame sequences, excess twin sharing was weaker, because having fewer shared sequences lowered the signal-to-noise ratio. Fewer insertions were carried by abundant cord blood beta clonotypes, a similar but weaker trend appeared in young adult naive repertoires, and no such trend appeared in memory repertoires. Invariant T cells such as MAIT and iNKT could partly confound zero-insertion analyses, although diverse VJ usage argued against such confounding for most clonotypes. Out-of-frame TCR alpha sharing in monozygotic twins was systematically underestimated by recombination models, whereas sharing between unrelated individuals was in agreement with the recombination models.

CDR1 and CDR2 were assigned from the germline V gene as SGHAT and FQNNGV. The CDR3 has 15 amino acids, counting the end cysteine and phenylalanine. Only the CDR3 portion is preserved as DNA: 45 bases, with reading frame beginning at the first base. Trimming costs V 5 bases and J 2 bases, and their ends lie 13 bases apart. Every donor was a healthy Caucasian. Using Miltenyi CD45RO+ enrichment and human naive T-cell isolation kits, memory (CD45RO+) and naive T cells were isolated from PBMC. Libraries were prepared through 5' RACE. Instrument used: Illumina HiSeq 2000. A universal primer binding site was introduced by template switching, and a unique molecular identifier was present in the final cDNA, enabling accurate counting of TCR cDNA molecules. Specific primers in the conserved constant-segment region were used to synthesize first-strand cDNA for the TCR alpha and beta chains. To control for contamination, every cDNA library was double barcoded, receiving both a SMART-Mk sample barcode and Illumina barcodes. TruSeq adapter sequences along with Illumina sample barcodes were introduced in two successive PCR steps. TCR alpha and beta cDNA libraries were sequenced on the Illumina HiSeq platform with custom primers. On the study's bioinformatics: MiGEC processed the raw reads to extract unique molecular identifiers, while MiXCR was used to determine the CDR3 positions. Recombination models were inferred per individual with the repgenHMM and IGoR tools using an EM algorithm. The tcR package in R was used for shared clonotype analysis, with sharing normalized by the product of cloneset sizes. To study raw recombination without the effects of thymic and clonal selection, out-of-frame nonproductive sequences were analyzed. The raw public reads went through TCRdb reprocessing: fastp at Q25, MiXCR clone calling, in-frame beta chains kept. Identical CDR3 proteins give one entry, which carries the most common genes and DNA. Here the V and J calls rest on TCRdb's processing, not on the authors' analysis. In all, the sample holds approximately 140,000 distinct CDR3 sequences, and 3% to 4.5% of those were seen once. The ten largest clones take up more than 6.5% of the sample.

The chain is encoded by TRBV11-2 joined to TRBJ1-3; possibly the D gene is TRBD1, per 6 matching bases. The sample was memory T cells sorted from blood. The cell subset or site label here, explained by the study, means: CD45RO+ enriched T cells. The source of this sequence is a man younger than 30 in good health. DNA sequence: TGTGCCAGCAGCCCCATACAGGGTACTGGAAACACCATATATTTT. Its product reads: CASSPIQGTGNTIYF.